This T cell receptor beta chain was identified in a study of T cell changes during pregnancy in multiple sclerosis. The table came from immunoSEQ multiplex PCR; TCRdb's copy has only in-frame clones and leaves some out. The sample records tens of thousands of clones, approximately 89% being singletons. Germline V gives CDR1 LNHDA, CDR2 SQIVND (reference sequence). This CDR3 contains 15 residues. The V end was cut by 7 bases, the J end by 0 bases, with 13 bases between. The sequenced sample was peripheral blood, obtained before pregnancy. The TCR was taken from a female donor with multiple sclerosis, enrolled in a pregnancy study. This sequence joins TRBV19 and TRBJ1-3; D gene ambiguous. The CDR3 is CASTLEGVSGNTIYF. CDR3 coding DNA: TGTGCCAGTACCCTGGAGGGTGTCTCTGGAAACACCATATATTTT. Full variable domain (remainder filled in from reference TRBV19 and TRBJ1-3): DGGITQSPKYLFRKEGQNVTLSCEQNLNHDAMYWYRQDPGQGLRLIYYSQIVNDFQKGDIAEGYSVSREKKESFPLTVTSAQKNPTAFYLCASTLEGVSGNTIYFGEGSWLTVV.